A selection of T cell receptor beta chains follows, all from one sample in a study of blood T cells in healthy people across ages. MiXCR, run by TCRdb on the 5' RACE reads, gives a single entry per CDR3 protein. The sample records some 800,000 distinct CDR3 sequences, around 43% being singletons. The sample was blood. The receptors shown here come from a man in his 60s in good health. Both conserved end residues are part of each CDR3. Fields, in order: J gene, clone size, V gene, CDR3 length, D gene, CDR3 DNA, CDR3 protein. D genes are given only for firm matches. A clone size is listed for some rows: how often the clone was seen (once, few, many), or a class if it is expanded.

J: TRBJ1-2; size: -; V: TRBV2; length: 13; D: -; DNA: TGTGCCAGCAGTCGTAAGACTAACTATGGCTACACCTTC; CDR3: CASSRKTNYGYTF
J: TRBJ2-1; size: -; V: TRBV5-1; length: 11; D: -; DNA: TGCGCCAGCCGCTTCGGGAGTACCGGGTTCTTC; CDR3: CASRFGSTGFF
J: TRBJ2-7; size: -; V: TRBV10-3; length: 14; D: -; DNA: TGTGCCATCAGTGACCAATTGGGGGCCAACGAGCAGTACTTC; CDR3: CAISDQLGANEQYF
J: TRBJ2-3; size: -; V: TRBV3-1; length: 14; D: TRBD2; DNA: TGTGCCAGCAGACGACTAGCCCACACAGATACGCAGTATTTT; CDR3: CASRRLAHTDTQYF
J: TRBJ2-1; size: few; V: TRBV27; length: 14; D: TRBD1; DNA: TGTGCCAGCAGTGGACAGGCGGGCTACAATGAGCAGTTCTTC; CDR3: CASSGQAGYNEQFF
J: TRBJ1-5; size: -; V: TRBV2; length: 14; D: -; DNA: TGTGCCAGCAACGGGGGAAGTTGGAATCAGCCCCAGCATTTT; CDR3: CASNGGSWNQPQHF
J: TRBJ2-1; size: -; V: TRBV12-3/TRBV12-4; length: 14; D: -; DNA: TGTGCCAGCAGTTCAGGACTCCACCGCAATGAGCAGTTCTTC; CDR3: CASSSGLHRNEQFF
J: TRBJ2-7; size: -; V: TRBV20-1; length: 14; D: -; DNA: TGCAGTGCTCAAAGAGGTCCCGGAATCTACGAGCAGTACTTC; CDR3: CSAQRGPGIYEQYF
J: TRBJ2-2; size: -; V: TRBV4-3; length: 13; D: -; DNA: TGCGCCAGCAGTAAAAGGAGGTCCGGGGAGCTGTTTTTT; CDR3: CASSKRRSGELFF
J: TRBJ2-1; size: -; V: TRBV28; length: 13; D: TRBD2; DNA: TGTGCCAGCAGGGGACTAGCGGGGGGACGGGGGTTCTTC; CDR3: CASRGLAGGRGFF
J: TRBJ1-2; size: many; V: TRBV12-3/TRBV12-4; length: 11; D: -; DNA: TGTGCCAGCAGCTTGGGGGACGGCTACACCTTC; CDR3: CASSLGDGYTF
J: TRBJ2-2; size: few; V: TRBV6-7; length: 16; D: TRBD1; DNA: TGTGCCAGCAGTTACCCGGGACAGGGCGACACCGGGGAGCTGTTTTTT; CDR3: CASSYPGQGDTGELFF
J: TRBJ1-1; size: many; V: TRBV6-1; length: 14; D: -; DNA: TGTGCCAGCAGTGAAGCGGGACAGAACACTGAAGCTTTCTTT; CDR3: CASSEAGQNTEAFF
J: TRBJ2-7; size: -; V: TRBV5-1; length: 16; D: -; DNA: TGCGCCAGCAGCTCTGACCAGGGTTCTATCACCGACGAGCAGTACTTC; CDR3: CASSSDQGSITDEQYF
J: TRBJ2-1; size: few; V: TRBV24-1; length: 16; D: TRBD1; DNA: TGTGCCACAGGCCGACAGGGTAGAGTGGATTACAATGAGCAGTTCTTC; CDR3: CATGRQGRVDYNEQFF
J: TRBJ2-7; size: few; V: TRBV5-6; length: 16; D: -; DNA: TGTGCCAGCAGCTTGGCTCGAGCGGGCATTACCTACGAGCAGTACTTC; CDR3: CASSLARAGITYEQYF
J: TRBJ1-4; size: few; V: TRBV18; length: 16; D: -; DNA: TGTGCCAGCTCAAGATACCCAGGGGCAACTAATGAAAAACTGTTTTTT; CDR3: CASSRYPGATNEKLFF
J: TRBJ2-6; size: -; V: TRBV12-3/TRBV12-4; length: 14; D: -; DNA: TGTGCCAGCAGTTTGGAACCCGGGGCCAACGTCCTGACTTTC; CDR3: CASSLEPGANVLTF
J: TRBJ2-4; size: -; V: TRBV9; length: 15; D: -; DNA: TGTGCCAGCAGCGTTCAGGGGGGCACCAAAAACATTCAGTACTTC; CDR3: CASSVQGGTKNIQYF
J: TRBJ2-3; size: few; V: TRBV7-6; length: 16; D: TRBD2; DNA: TGTGCCAGCAGCTCCACTAGCGGGGGACCCATGGATACGCAGTATTTT; CDR3: CASSSTSGGPMDTQYF
J: TRBJ2-7; size: -; V: TRBV28; length: 14; D: -; DNA: TGTGCCAGCAGTTTTAGGTTGGCCCACTACGAGCAGTACTTC; CDR3: CASSFRLAHYEQYF
J: TRBJ1-6; size: few; V: TRBV7-2; length: 16; D: -; DNA: TGTGCCAGCAGCTTATTTTCGGGATTTGGGAATTCACCCCTCCACTTT; CDR3: CASSLFSGFGNSPLHF
J: TRBJ2-7; size: -; V: TRBV7-2; length: 15; D: TRBD1; DNA: TGTGCCAGCAGCTTGGGACAGCTGGTCTCCTACGAGCAGTACTTC; CDR3: CASSLGQLVSYEQYF
J: TRBJ2-5; size: -; V: TRBV7-2; length: 12; D: -; DNA: TGTGCCAGCAGCTTAGATCTGAAGGACCAGTACTTC; CDR3: CASSLDLKDQYF
J: TRBJ1-6; size: -; V: TRBV5-4; length: 17; D: -; DNA: TGTGCCAGCAGCTTTCGATCGCTGAGCTCCTATAATTCACCCCTCCACTTT; CDR3: CASSFRSLSSYNSPLHF
J: TRBJ2-7; size: -; V: TRBV20-1; length: 14; D: TRBD2; DNA: TGCAGTGCTGCTCGGACTAGCGAGAAGTACGAGCAGTACTTC; CDR3: CSAARTSEKYEQYF
J: TRBJ2-7; size: -; V: TRBV27; length: 12; D: -; DNA: TGTGCCAGCAGTTCACAGCCCAACGAGCAGTACTTC; CDR3: CASSSQPNEQYF
J: TRBJ2-3; size: -; V: TRBV20-1; length: 16; D: -; DNA: TGCAGTGCTAGAGATCTGTGGGCGACGCGGGAAGATATGCAGTATTTT; CDR3: CSARDLWATREDMQYF
J: TRBJ2-7; size: -; V: TRBV6-2/TRBV6-3; length: 13; D: -; DNA: TGTGCCAGCAGTACCCCGGGATTGAATGAGCAGTACTTC; CDR3: CASSTPGLNEQYF
J: TRBJ1-2; size: -; V: TRBV2; length: 18; D: -; DNA: TGTGCCAGCACCAAAGCCGGGTCCCAACTTCTAGCTAACTATGGCTACACCTTC; CDR3: CASTKAGSQLLANYGYTF
J: TRBJ2-3; size: many; V: TRBV29-1; length: 15; D: TRBD1; DNA: TGCAGCGTTGACACGACAGGGGGCAATACAGATACGCAGTATTTT; CDR3: CSVDTTGGNTDTQYF
J: TRBJ2-5; size: few; V: TRBV18; length: 13; D: -; DNA: TGTGCCAGCGAACGCCGGGGGACAGAGACCCAGTACTTC; CDR3: CASERRGTETQYF
J: TRBJ2-7; size: -; V: TRBV6-2/TRBV6-3; length: 13; D: -; DNA: TGTGCCAGCAGTTATAAACGGAACTACGAGCAGTACTTC; CDR3: CASSYKRNYEQYF
J: TRBJ1-2; size: -; V: TRBV5-8; length: 13; D: -; DNA: TGTGCCAGCAGCACCGGACGGATCTATGGCTACACCTTC; CDR3: CASSTGRIYGYTF
J: TRBJ2-7; size: -; V: TRBV5-1; length: 15; D: TRBD1; DNA: TGCGCCAGCGGGATCCCGGGCACAGGGGAAAACGAGCAGTACTTC; CDR3: CASGIPGTGENEQYF
J: TRBJ2-7; size: many; V: TRBV7-9; length: 14; D: -; DNA: TGTGCCAGCAGCTTAGTTCCAGACTCCTACGAGCAGTACTTC; CDR3: CASSLVPDSYEQYF
J: TRBJ2-2; size: -; V: TRBV5-1; length: 15; D: TRBD1; DNA: TGCGCCAGCAGCTCACAGGGGTATCCCACCGGGGAGCTGTTTTTT; CDR3: CASSSQGYPTGELFF
J: TRBJ2-5; size: few; V: TRBV15; length: 12; D: -; DNA: TGTGCCACCAAAGGGACGGGGGAGACCCAGTACTTC; CDR3: CATKGTGETQYF
J: TRBJ2-5; size: -; V: TRBV7-2; length: 15; D: -; DNA: TGTGCCAGCAGCTTAGTGGGCAGCGTGGGCAATGAGCAGTACTTC; CDR3: CASSLVGSVGNEQYF
J: TRBJ2-4; size: once; V: TRBV20-1; length: 13; D: -; DNA: TGCGGTGCTAGTGGTGGGGCGAGGAACATTCAGTACTTC; CDR3: CGASGGARNIQYF
J: TRBJ2-5; size: few; V: TRBV12-3/TRBV12-4; length: 13; D: -; DNA: TGTGCCAGCAGTTTGGGGGCTGGGGAGACCCAGTACTTC; CDR3: CASSLGAGETQYF
J: TRBJ2-1; size: -; V: TRBV29-1; length: 16; D: TRBD1; DNA: TGCAGCGTTGAATCGGACAGGGTTTCTTCCTACAATGAGCAGTTCTTC; CDR3: CSVESDRVSSYNEQFF
J: TRBJ1-5; size: few; V: TRBV12-3/TRBV12-4; length: 15; D: -; DNA: TGTGCCAGCAGTTCCTGGGGCAGGGCGACGCAGCCCCAGCATTTT; CDR3: CASSSWGRATQPQHF
J: TRBJ1-6; size: few; V: TRBV7-9; length: 16; D: -; DNA: TGTGCCAGCAGCGATGCCTCTCGGGGGTCTGGATCACCCCTCCACTTT; CDR3: CASSDASRGSGSPLHF
J: TRBJ2-3; size: few; V: TRBV30; length: 18; D: TRBD2; DNA: TGTGCCTGGAGCGACACTTGGACTAGCGCAACGGACACAGATACGCAGTATTTT; CDR3: CAWSDTWTSATDTDTQYF
J: TRBJ2-1; size: -; V: TRBV14; length: 15; D: -; DNA: TGTGCCAGCAGCCAAGATTTTTGGGACTCCAATGAGCAGTTCTTC; CDR3: CASSQDFWDSNEQFF
J: TRBJ1-6; size: -; V: TRBV10-3; length: 15; D: -; DNA: TGTGCCATCAAAGAAGGGAGCTCCTATAATTCACCCCTCCACTTT; CDR3: CAIKEGSSYNSPLHF
J: TRBJ2-7; size: -; V: TRBV20-1; length: 14; D: TRBD1; DNA: TGCAGTGCTAAGGGACAGCCGAGACCCTACGAGCAGTACTTC; CDR3: CSAKGQPRPYEQYF
J: TRBJ2-1; size: -; V: TRBV4-3; length: 16; D: -; DNA: TGCGCCAGCAGCCTCTCAACGGGGGCCTTCTACAATGAGCAGTTCTTC; CDR3: CASSLSTGAFYNEQFF
J: TRBJ2-4; size: -; V: TRBV6-6; length: 16; D: -; DNA: TGTGCCAGCAGTTACGAGGGGGTCCTAGCCAAAAACATTCAGTACTTC; CDR3: CASSYEGVLAKNIQYF
J: TRBJ1-6; size: -; V: TRBV27; length: 13; D: -; DNA: TGTGCCAGCAGCCTAGATCGACGTTCACCCCTCCACTTT; CDR3: CASSLDRRSPLHF
J: TRBJ2-7; size: -; V: TRBV3-1; length: 15; D: -; DNA: TGTGCCAGCAGCCAAGCGGCCCGGAGATATTACGAGCAGTACTTC; CDR3: CASSQAARRYYEQYF
J: TRBJ1-4; size: few; V: TRBV30; length: 12; D: TRBD1; DNA: TGTGCCTGGGCCCGGGACAGTGAAAAACTGTTTTTT; CDR3: CAWARDSEKLFF
J: TRBJ2-7; size: -; V: TRBV6-5; length: 14; D: TRBD1; DNA: TGTGCCAGCAGCCCCTACAGGGGGCCCAACGAGCAGTACTTC; CDR3: CASSPYRGPNEQYF
J: TRBJ1-4; size: -; V: TRBV10-3; length: 16; D: TRBD1; DNA: TGTGCCATCAGTGAGTCACTACAGGGGACTAATGAAAAACTGTTTTTT; CDR3: CAISESLQGTNEKLFF